This T cell receptor beta chain was profiled in a study of post-analysis software for immune sequencing data. Findings and limits, study-wide: By F measure, strong co-clustering occurred among samples prepared in the same batch. About 5 TRBV segments (TRBV5-6, TRBV5-1 and TRBV20-1 among them) occurred more frequently in patients than in controls. Multiple sclerosis patients had significantly lower normalized Chao1 diversity than controls.

Unique molecular identifiers were present in the TCR beta cDNA libraries. Via MiXCR, TCRdb re-called the PCR reads, giving one row per CDR3 protein. The table includes hundreds of thousands of distinct CDR3 sequences, roughly 27% detected once. The V segment lost 4 bases and the J segment 7 bases; nucleotides outside the gene matches: 12. The V gene's germline CDR1 is MNHEY and CDR2 SVGEGT. This CDR3 is built from 17 residues. With respect to this clonotype: Its matching antigen is unknown.

The TCR originated in a girl aged 5 to 17 with multiple sclerosis. The chain carries TRBV6-2 or TRBV6-3 and TRBJ2-1; 11 bases are a match to TRBD2. The sequenced material came from blood. CDR3 nucleotides: TGTGCCAGCAGTTCTCTACAGACTAGCGGGATTAAAAATGAGCAGTTCTTC. Translating it yields CASSSLQTSGIKNEQFF.